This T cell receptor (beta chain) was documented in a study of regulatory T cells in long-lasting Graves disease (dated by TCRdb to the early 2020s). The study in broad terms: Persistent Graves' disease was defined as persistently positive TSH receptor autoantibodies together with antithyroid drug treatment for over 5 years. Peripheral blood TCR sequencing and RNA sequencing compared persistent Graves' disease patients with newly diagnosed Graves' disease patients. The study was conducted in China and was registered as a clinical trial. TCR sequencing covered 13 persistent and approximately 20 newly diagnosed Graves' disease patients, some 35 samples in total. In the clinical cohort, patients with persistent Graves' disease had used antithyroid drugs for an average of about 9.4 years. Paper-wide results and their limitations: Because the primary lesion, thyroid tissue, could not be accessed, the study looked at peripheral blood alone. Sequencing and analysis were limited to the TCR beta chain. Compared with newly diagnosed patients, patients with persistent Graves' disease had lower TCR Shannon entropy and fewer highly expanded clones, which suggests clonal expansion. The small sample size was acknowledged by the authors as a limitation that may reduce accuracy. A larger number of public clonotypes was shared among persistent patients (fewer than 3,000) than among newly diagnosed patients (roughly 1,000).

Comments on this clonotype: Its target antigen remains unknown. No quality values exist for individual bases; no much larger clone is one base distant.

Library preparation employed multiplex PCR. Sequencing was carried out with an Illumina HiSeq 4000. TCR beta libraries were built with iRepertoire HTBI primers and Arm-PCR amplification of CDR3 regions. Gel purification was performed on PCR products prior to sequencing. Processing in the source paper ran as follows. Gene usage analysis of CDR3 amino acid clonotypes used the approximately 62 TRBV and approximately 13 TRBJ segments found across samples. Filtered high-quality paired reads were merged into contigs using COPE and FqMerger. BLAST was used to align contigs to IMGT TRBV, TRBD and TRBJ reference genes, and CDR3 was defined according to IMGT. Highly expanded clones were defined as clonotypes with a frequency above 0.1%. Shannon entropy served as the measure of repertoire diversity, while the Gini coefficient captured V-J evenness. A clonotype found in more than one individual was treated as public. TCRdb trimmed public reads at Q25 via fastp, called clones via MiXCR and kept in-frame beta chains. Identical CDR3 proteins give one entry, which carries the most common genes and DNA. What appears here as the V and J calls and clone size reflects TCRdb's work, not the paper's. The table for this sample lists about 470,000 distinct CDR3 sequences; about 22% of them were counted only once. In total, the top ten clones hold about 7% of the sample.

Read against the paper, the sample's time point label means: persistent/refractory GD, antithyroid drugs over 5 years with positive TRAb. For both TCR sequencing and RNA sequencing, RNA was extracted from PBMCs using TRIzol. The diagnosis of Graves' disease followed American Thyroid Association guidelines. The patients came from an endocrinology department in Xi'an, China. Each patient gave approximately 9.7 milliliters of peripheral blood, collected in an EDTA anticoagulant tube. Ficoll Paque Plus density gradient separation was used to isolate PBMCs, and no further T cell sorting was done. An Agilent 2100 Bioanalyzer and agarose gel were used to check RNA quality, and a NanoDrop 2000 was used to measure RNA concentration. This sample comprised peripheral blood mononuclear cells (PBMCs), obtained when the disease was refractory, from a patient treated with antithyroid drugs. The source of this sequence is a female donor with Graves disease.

The CDR3 region reads CASSLAQLSRLMNTEAFF. At the DNA level, the sequence is TGTGCCAGCAGCTTAGCGCAGTTGTCCAGGCTCATGAACACTGAAGCTTTCTTT. This chain is built from TRBV7-9 and TRBJ1-1; the D segment cannot be called with confidence. V loses 0 bases, J loses 0 bases, and the germline ends lie 17 bases apart. Reading the germline V gene (reference sequence) gives CDR1 SEHNR and CDR2 FQNEAQ. The CDR3 has 18 amino acids, counting the end cysteine and phenylalanine. The only DNA kept is the CDR3, 54 bases in frame from the first base. Full variable domain (CDR3 extended with the reference TRBV7-9 and TRBJ1-1 proteins): DTGVSQNPRHKITKRGQNVTFRCDPISEHNRLYWYRQTLGQGPEFLTYFQNEAQLEKSRLLSDRFSAERPKGSFSTLEIQRTEQGDSAMYLCASSLAQLSRLMNTEAFFGQGTRLTVV.